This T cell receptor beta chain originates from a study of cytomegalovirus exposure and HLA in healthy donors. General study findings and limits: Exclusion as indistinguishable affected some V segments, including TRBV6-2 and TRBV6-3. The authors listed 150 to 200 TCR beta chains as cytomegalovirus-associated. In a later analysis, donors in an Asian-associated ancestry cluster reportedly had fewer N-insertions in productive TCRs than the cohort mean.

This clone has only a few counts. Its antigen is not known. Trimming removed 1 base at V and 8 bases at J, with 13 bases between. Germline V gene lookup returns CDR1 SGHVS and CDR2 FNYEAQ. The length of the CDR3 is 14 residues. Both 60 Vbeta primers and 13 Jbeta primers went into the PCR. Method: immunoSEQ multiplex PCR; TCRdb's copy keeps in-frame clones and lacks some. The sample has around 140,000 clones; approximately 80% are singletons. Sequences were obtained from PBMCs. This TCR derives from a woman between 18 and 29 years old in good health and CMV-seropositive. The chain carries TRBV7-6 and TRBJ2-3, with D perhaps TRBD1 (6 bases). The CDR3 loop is CASSLVHRVSTQYF. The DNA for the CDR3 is TGTGCCAGCAGCTTAGTCCACAGGGTTTCTACGCAGTATTTT. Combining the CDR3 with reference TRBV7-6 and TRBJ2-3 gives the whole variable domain GAGVSQSPRYKVTKRGQDVALRCDPISGHVSLYWYRQALGQGPEFLTYFNYEAQQDKSGLPNDRFSAERPEGSISTLTIQRTEQRDSAMYRCASSLVHRVSTQYFGPGTRLTVL.